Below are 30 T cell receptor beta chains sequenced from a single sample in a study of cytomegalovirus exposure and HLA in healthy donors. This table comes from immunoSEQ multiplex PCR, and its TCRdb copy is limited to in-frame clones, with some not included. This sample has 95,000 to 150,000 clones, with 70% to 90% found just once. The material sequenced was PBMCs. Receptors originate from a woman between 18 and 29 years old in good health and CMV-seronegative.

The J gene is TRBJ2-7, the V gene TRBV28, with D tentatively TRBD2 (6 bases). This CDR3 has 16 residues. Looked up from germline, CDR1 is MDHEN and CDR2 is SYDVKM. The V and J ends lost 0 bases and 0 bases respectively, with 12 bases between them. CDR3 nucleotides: TGTGCCAGCAGTTTATGGAGGGACTGGAACTCCTACGAGCAGTACTTC. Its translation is CASSLWRDWNSYEQYF.

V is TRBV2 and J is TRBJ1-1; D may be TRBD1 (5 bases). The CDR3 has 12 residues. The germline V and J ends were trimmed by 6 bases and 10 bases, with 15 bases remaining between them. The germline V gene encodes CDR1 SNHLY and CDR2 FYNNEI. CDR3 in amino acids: CASRGDGGGAFF. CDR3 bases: TGTGCCAGCAGGGGGGACGGCGGGGGAGCTTTCTTT.

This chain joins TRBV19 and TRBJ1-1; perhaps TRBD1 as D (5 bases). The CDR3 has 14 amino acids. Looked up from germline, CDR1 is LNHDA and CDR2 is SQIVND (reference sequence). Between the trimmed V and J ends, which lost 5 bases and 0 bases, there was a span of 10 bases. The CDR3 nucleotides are TGTGCCAGTAGTCGGAGACAGTTGAACACTGAAGCTTTCTTT. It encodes CASSRRQLNTEAFF. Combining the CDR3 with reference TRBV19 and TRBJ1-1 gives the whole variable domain DGGITQSPKYLFRKEGQNVTLSCEQNLNHDAMYWYRQDPGQGLRLIYYSQIVNDFQKGDIAEGYSVSREKKESFPLTVTSAQKNPTAFYLCASSRRQLNTEAFFGQGTRLTVV.

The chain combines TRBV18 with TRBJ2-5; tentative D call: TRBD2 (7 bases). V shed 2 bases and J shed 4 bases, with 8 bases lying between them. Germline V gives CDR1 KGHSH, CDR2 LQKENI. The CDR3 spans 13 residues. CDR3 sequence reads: CASSPAGAETQYF. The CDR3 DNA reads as TGTGCCAGCTCACCAGCGGGGGCAGAGACCCAGTACTTC. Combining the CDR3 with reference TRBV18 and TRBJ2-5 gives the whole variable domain NAGVMQNPRHLVRRRGQEARLRCSPMKGHSHVYWYRQLPEEGLKFMVYLQKENIIDESGMPKERFSAEFPKEGPSILRIQQVVRGDSAAYFCASSPAGAETQYFGPGTRLLVL.

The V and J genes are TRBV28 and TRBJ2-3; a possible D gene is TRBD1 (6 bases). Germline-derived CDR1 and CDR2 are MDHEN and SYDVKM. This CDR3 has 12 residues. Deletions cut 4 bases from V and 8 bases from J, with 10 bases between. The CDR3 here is CASSSQGTTQYF. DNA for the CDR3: TGTGCCAGCAGTTCACAGGGTACTACGCAGTATTTT.

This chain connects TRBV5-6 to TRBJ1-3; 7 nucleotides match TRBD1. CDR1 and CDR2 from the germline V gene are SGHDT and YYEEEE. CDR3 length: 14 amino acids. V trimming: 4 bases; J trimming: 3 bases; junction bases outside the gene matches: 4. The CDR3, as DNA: TGTGCCAGCAGCCCCAGACAGGGTGGAAACACCATATATTTT. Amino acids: CASSPRQGGNTIYF.

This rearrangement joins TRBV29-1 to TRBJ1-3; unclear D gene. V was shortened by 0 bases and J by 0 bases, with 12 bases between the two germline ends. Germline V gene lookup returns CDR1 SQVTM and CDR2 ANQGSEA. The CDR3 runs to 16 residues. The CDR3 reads CSVEDLSEASGNTIYF. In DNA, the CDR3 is TGCAGCGTTGAAGACCTTAGCGAAGCCTCTGGAAACACCATATATTTT.

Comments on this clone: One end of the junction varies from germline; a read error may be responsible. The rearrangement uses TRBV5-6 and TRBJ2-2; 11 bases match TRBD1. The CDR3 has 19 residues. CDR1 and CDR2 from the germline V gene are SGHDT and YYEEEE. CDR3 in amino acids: CASSFPGQGVSTPTEELFF. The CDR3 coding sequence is TGTGCCAGCAGCTTCCCGGGACAGGGGGTCTCTACGCCGACCGAGGAGCTGTTTTTT.

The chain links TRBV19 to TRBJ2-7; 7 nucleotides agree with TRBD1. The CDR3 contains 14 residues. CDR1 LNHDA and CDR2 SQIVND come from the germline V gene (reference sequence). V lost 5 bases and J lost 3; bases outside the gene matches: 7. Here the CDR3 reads CASSDTGADYEQYF. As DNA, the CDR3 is TGTGCCAGTAGTGATACAGGGGCCGACTACGAGCAGTACTTC.

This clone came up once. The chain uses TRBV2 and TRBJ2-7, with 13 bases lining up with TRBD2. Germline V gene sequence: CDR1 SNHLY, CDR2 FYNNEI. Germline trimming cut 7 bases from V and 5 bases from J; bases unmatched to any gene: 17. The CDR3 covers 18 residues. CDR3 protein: CASTQLGLAGEYVNEQYF. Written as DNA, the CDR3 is TGTGCCAGCACCCAACTAGGACTAGCGGGAGAATACGTCAACGAGCAGTACTTC. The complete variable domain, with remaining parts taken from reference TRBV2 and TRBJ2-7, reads EPEVTQTPSHQVTQMGQEVILRCVPISNHLYFYWYRQILGQKVEFLVSFYNNEISEKSEIFDDQFSVERPDGSNFTLKIRSTKLEDSAMYFCASTQLGLAGEYVNEQYFGPGTRLTVT.

This CDR3 is CAWSPGIQETQYF. For the CDR3, the DNA is TGTGCCTGGAGCCCGGGGATACAAGAGACCCAGTACTTC. V and J are TRBV30 and TRBJ2-5, with a weak D call TRBD2 (5 bases). Per the germline V gene, CDR1 is GTSNPN and CDR2 is SVGIG (reference sequence). V was pared by 3 bases and J by 2 bases, with 10 bases between. This CDR3 is built from 13 residues.

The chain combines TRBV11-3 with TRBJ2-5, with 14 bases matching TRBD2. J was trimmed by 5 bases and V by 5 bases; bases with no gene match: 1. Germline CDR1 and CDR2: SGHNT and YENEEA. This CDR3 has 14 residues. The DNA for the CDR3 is TGTGCCAGCAGCCGGACTAGCGGGAGGGAGACCCAGTACTTC. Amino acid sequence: CASSRTSGRETQYF. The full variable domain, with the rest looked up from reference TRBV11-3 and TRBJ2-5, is EAGVVQSPRYKIIEKKQPVAFWCNPISGHNTLYWYLQNLGQGPELLIRYENEEAVDDSQLPKDRFSAERLKGVDSTLKIQPAELGDSAVYLCASSRTSGRETQYFGPGTRLLVL.

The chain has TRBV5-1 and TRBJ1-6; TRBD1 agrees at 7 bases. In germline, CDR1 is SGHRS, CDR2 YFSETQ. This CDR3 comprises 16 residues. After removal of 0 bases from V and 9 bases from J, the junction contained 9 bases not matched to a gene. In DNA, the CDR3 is TGCGCCAGCAGCTTGGCCAGGACAGGTTTCGGTTCACCCCTCCACTTT. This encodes CASSLARTGFGSPLHF.

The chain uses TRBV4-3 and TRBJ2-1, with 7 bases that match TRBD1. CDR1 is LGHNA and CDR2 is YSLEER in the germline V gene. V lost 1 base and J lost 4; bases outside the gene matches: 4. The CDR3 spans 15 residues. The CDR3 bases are TGCGCCAGCAGCCAAGGCACAGGGGTTTACAATGAGCAGTTCTTC. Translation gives CASSQGTGVYNEQFF.

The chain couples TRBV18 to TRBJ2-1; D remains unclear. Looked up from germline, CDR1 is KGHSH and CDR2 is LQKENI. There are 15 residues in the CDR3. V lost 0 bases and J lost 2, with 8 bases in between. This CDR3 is CASSPPSNPYNEQFF. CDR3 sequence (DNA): TGTGCCAGCTCACCACCGTCAAATCCCTACAATGAGCAGTTCTTC.

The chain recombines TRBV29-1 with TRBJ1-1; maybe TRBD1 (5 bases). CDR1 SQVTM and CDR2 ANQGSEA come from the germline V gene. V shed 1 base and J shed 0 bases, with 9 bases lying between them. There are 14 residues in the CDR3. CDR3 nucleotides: TGCAGCGTTGAAGTGTGGGGGGTGAACACTGAAGCTTTCTTT. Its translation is CSVEVWGVNTEAFF.

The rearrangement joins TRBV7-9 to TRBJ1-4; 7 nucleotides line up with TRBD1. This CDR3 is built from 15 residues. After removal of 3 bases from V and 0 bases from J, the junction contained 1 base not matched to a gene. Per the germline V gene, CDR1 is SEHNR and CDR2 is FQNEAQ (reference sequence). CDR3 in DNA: TGTGCCAGCAGCTTGGGGACAGCAACTAATGAAAAACTGTTTTTT. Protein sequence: CASSLGTATNEKLFF.

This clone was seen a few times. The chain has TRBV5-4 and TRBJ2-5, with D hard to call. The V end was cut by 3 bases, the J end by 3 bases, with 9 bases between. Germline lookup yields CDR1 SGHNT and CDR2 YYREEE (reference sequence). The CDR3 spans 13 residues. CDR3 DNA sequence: TGTGCCAGCAGCTCCAATCGGGAAGAGACCCAGTACTTC. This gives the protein CASSSNREETQYF.

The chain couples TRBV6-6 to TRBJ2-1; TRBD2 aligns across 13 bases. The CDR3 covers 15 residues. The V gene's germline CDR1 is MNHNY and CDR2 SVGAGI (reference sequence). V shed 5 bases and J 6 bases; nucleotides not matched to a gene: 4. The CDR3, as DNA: TGTGCCAGCAGTCCGACTAGCGGGAGGTCCAATGAGCAGTTCTTC. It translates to CASSPTSGRSNEQFF.

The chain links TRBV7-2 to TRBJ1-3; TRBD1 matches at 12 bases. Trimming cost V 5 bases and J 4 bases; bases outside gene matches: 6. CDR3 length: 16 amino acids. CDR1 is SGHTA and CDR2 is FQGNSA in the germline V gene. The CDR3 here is CASSPGTGGKGNTIYF. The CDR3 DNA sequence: TGTGCCAGCAGCCCCGGGACAGGGGGCAAGGGAAACACCATATATTTT.

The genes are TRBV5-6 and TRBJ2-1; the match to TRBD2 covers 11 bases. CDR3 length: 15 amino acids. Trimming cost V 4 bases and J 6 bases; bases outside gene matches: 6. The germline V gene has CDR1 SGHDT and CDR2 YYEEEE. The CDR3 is CASSPTSGSSNEQFF. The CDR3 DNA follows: TGTGCCAGCAGCCCAACTAGCGGGAGTAGCAATGAGCAGTTCTTC.

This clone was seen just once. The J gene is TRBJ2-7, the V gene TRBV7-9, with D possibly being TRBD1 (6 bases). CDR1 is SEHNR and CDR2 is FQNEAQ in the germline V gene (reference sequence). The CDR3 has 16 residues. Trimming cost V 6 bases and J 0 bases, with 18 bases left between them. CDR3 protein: CASSTPTGFSSYEQYF. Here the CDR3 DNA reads TGTGCCAGCAGTACGCCAACAGGGTTCTCCTCCTACGAGCAGTACTTC.

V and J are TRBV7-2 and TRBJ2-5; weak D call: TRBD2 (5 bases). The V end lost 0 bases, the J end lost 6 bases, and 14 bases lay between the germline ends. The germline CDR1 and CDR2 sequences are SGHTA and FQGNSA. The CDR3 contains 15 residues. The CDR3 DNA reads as TGTGCCAGCAGCTTAGCCGGCGCCACGGGGAAGACCCAGTACTTC. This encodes CASSLAGATGKTQYF.

This CDR3 is CASSSRSLGYEQYF. For the CDR3, the DNA is TGTGCCAGCAGCTCGAGGAGTTTAGGATACGAGCAGTACTTC. The chain carries TRBV5-6 and TRBJ2-7; no firm D call. There are 14 residues in the CDR3. V gave up 3 bases and J gave up 4 bases, with 14 bases separating them. The germline CDR1 and CDR2 sequences are SGHDT and YYEEEE. The full variable domain, its missing parts supplied by reference TRBV5-6 and TRBJ2-7, is DAGVTQSPTHLIKTRGQQVTLRCSPKSGHDTVSWYQQALGQGPQFIFQYYEEEERQRGNFPDRFSGHQFPNYSSELNVNALLLGDSALYLCASSSRSLGYEQYFGPGTRLTVT.

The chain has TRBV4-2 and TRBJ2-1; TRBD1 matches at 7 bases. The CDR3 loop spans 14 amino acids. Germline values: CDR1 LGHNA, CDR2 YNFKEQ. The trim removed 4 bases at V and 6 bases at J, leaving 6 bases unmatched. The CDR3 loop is CASSPTQGRNEQFF. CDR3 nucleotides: TGTGCCAGCAGCCCAACACAGGGGCGCAATGAGCAGTTCTTC.

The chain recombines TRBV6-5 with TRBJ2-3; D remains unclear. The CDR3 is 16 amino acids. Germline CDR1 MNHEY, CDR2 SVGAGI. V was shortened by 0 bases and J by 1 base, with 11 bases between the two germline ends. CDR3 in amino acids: CASSYSRFRGTDTQYF. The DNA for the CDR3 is TGTGCCAGCAGTTACTCTCGGTTCCGGGGCACAGATACGCAGTATTTT.

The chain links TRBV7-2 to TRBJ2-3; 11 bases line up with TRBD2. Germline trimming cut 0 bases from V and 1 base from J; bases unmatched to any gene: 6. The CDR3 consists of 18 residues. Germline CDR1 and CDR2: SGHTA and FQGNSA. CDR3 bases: TGTGCCAGCAGCTTAGCGCTCCTTAGCGGGGGGGGCACAGATACGCAGTATTTT. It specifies CASSLALLSGGGTDTQYF.

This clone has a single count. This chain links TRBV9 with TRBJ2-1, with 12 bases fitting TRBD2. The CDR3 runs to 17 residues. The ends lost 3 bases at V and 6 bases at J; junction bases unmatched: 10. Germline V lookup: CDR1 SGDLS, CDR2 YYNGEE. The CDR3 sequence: CASSAPSTSGRTNEQFF. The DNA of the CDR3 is TGTGCCAGCAGCGCCCCTTCGACTAGCGGGAGAACCAATGAGCAGTTCTTC.

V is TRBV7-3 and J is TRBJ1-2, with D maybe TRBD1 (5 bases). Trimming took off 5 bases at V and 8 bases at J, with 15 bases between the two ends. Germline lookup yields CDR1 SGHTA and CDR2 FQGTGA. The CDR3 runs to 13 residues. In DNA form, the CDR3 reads TGTGCCAGCAGCAGGGGCGCCGACCAAGGCTACACCTTC. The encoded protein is CASSRGADQGYTF.

CDR3 amino acids: CASSLGRGSYNEQFF. The CDR3 DNA is TGTGCCAGCAGCTTAGGCCGGGGCTCCTACAATGAGCAGTTCTTC. The chain employs TRBV7-2 and TRBJ2-1; D is perhaps TRBD2 (5 bases). Trimming pared 1 base from V and 0 bases from J, leaving 7 bases between. Germline lookup yields CDR1 SGHTA and CDR2 FQGNSA. This CDR3 is built from 15 residues.